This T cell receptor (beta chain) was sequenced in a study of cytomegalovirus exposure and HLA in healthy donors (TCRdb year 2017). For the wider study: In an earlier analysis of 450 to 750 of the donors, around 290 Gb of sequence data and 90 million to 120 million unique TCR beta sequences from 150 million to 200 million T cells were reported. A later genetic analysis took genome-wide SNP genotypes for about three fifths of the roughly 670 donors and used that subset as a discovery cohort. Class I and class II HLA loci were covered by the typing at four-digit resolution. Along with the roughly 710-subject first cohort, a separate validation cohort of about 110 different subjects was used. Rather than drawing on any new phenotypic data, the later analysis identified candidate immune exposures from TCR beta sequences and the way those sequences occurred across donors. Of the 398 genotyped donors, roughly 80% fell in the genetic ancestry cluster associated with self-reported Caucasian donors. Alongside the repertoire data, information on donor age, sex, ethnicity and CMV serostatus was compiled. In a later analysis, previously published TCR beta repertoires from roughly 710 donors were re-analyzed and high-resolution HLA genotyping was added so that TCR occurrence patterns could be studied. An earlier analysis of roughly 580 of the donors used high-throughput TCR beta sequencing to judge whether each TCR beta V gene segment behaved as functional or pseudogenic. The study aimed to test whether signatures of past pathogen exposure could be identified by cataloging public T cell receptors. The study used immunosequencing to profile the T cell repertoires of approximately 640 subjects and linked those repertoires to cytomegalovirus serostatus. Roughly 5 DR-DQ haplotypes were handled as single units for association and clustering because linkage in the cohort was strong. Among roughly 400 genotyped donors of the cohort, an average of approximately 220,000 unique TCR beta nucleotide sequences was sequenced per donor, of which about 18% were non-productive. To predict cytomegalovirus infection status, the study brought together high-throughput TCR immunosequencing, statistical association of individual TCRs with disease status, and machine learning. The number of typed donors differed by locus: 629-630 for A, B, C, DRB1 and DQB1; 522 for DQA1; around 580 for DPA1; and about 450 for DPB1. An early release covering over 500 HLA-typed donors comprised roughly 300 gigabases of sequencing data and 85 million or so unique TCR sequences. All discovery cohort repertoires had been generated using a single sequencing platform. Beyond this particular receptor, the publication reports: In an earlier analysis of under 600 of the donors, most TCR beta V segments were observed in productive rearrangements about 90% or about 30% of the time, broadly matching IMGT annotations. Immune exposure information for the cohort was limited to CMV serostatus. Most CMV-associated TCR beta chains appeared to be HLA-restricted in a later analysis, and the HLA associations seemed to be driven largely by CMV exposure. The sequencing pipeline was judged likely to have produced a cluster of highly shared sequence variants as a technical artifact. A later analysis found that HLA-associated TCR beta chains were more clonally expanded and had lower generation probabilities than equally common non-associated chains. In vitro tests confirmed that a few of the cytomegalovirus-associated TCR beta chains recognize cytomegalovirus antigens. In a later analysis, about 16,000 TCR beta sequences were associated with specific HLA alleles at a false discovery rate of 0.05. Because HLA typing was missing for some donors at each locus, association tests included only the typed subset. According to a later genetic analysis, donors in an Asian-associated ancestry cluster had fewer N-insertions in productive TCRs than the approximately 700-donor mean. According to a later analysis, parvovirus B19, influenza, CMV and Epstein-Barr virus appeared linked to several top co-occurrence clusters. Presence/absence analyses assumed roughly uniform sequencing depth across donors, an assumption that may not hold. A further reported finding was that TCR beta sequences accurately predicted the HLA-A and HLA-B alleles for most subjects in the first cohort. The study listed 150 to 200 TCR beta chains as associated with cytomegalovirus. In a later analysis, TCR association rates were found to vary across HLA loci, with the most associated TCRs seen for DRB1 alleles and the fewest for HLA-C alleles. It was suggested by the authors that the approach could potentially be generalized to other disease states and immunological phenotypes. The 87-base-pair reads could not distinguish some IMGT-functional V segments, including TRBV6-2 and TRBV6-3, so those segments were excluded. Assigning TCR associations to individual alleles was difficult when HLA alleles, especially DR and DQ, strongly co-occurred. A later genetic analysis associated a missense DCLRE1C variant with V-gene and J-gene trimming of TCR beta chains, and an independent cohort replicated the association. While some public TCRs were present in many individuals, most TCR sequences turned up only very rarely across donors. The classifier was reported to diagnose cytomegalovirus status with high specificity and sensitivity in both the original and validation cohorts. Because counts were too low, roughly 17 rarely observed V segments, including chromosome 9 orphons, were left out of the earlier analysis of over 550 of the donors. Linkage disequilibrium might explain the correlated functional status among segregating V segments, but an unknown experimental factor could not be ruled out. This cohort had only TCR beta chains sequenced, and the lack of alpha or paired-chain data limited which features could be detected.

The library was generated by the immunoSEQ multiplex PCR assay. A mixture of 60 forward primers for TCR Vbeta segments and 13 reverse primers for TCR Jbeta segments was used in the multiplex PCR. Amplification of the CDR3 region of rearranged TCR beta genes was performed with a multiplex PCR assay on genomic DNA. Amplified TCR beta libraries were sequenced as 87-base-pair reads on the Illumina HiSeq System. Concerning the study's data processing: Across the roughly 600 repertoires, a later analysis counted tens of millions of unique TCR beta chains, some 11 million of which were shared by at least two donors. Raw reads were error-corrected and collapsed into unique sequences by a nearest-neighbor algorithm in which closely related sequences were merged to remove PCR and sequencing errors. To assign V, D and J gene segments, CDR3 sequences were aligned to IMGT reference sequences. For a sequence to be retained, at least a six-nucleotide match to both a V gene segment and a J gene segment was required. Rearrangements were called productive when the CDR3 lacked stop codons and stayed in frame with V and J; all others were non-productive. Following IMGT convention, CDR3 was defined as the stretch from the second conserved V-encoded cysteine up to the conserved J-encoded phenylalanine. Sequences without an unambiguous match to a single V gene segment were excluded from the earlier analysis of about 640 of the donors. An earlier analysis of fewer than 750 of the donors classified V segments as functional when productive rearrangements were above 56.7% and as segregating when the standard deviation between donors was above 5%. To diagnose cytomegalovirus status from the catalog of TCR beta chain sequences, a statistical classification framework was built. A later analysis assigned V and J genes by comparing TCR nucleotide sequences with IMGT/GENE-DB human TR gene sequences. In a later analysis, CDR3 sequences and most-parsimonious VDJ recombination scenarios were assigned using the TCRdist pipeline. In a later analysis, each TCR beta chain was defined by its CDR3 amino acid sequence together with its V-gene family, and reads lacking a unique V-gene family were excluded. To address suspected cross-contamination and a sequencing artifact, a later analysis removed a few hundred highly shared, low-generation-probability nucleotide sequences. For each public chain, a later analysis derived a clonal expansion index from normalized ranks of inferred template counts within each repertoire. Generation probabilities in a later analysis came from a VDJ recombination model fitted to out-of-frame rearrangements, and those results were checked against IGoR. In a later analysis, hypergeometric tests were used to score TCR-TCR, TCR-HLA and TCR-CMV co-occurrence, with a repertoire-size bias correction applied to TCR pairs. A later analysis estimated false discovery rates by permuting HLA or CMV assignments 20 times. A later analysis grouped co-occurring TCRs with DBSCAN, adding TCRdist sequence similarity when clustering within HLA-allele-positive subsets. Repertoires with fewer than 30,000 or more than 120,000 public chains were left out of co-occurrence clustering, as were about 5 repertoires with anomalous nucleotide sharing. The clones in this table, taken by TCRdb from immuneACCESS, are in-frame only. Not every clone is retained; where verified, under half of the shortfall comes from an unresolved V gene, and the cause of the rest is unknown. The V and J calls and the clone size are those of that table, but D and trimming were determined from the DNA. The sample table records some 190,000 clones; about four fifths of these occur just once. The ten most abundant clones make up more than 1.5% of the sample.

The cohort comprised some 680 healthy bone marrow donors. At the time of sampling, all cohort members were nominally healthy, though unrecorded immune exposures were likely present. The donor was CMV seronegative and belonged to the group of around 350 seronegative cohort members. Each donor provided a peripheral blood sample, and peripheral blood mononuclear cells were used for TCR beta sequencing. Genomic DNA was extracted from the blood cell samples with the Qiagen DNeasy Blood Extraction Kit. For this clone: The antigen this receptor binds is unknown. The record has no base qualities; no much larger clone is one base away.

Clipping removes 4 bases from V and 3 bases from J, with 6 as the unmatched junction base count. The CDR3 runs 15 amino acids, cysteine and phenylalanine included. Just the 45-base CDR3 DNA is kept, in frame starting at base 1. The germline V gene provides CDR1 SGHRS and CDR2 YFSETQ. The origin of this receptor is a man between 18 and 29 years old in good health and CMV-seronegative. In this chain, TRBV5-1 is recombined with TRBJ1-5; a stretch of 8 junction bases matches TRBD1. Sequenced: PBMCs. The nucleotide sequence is TGCGCCAGCAGCCCGGACAGGGCGACCAATCAGCCCCAGCATTTT. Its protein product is CASSPDRATNQPQHF.